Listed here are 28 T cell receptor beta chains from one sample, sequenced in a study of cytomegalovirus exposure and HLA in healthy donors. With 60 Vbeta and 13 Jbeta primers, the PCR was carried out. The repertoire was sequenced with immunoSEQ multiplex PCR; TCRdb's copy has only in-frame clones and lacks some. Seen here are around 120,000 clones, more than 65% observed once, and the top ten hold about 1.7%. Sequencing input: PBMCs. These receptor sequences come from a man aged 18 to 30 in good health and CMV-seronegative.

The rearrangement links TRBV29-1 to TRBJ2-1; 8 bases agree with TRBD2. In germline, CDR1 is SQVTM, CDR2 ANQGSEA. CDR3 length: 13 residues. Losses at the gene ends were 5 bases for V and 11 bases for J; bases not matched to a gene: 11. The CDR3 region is CSVLDWAGGQQFF. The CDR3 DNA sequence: TGCAGCGTTTTGGACTGGGCGGGGGGCCAGCAGTTCTTC.

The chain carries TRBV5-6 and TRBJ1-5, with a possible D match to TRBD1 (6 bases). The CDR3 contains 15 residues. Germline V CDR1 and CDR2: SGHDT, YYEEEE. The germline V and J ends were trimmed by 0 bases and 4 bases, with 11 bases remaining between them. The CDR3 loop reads CASSLVGGSNQPQHF. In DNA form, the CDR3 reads TGTGCCAGCAGCTTGGTAGGGGGATCAAATCAGCCCCAGCATTTT.

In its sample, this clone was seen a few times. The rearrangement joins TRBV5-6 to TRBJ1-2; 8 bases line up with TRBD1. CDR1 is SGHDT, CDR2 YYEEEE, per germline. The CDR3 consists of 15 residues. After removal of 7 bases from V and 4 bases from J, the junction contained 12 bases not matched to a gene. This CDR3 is CASRPPTGVGYGYTF. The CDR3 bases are TGTGCCAGCCGTCCCCCGACAGGGGTCGGCTATGGCTACACCTTC.

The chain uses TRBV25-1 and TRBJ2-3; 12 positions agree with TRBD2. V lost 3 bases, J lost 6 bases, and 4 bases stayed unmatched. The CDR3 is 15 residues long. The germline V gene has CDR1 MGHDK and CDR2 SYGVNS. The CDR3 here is CASSEGTSGRDTQYF. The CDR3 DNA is TGTGCCAGCAGTGAGGGTACTAGCGGGAGGGATACGCAGTATTTT.

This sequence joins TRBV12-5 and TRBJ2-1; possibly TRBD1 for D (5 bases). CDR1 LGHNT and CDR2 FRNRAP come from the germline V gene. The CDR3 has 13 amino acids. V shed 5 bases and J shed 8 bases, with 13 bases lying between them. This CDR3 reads CASGQGSRDEQFF. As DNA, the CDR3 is TGTGCTAGTGGTCAGGGATCGCGCGATGAGCAGTTCTTC.

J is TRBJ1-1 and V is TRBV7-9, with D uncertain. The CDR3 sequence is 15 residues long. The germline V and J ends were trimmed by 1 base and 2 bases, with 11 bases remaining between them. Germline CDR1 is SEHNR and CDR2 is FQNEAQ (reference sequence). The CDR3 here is CASSLVTGINTEAFF. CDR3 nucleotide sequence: TGTGCCAGCAGCTTAGTTACGGGAATAAACACTGAAGCTTTCTTT.

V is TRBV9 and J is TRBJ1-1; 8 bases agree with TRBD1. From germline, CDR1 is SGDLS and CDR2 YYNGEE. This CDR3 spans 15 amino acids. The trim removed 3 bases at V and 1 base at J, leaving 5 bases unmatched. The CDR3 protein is CASSARQGRNTEAFF. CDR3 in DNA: TGTGCCAGCAGCGCCAGACAGGGGCGGAACACTGAAGCTTTCTTT.

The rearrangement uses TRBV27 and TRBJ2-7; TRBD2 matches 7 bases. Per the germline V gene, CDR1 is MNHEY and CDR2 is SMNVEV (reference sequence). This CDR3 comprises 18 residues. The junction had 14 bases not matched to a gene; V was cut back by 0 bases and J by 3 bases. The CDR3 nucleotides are TGTGCCAGCAGTTTATCCTCCAATTGGGAGCGGGGAGGCTACGAGCAGTACTTC. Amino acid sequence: CASSLSSNWERGGYEQYF.

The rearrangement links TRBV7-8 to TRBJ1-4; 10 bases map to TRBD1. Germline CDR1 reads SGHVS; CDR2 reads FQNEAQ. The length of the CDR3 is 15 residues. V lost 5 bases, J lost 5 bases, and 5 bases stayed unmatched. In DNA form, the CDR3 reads TGTGCCAGCAGCCAGGAGGGACAGGGGAATGAAAAACTGTTTTTT. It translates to CASSQEGQGNEKLFF.

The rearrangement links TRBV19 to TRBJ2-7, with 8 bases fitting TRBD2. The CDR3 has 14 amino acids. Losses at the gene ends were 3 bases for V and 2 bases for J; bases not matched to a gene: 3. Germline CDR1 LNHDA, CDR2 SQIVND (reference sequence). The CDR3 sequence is CASSMSGRTYEQYF. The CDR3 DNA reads TGTGCCAGTAGTATGAGCGGGAGAACCTACGAGCAGTACTTC.

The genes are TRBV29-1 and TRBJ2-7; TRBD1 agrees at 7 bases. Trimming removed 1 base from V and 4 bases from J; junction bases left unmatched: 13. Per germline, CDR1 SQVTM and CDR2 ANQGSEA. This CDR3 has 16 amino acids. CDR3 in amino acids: CSVEGGGRVGDYEQYF. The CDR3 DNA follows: TGCAGCGTTGAAGGAGGGGGCAGGGTCGGAGATTACGAGCAGTACTTC.

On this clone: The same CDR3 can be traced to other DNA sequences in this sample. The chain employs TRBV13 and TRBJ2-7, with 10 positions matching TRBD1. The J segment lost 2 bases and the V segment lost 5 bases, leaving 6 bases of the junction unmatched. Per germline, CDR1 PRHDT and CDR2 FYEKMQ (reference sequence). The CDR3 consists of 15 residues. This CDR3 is CASSPQGQGTYEQYF. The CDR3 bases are TGTGCCAGCAGCCCCCAGGGACAGGGGACCTACGAGCAGTACTTC.

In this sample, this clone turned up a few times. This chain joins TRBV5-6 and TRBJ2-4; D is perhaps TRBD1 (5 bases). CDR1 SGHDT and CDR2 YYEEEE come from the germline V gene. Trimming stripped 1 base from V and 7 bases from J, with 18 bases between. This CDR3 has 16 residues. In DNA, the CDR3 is TGTGCCAGCAGCTTGCTAGGGGATACGTTATTGAACATTCAGTACTTC. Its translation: CASSLLGDTLLNIQYF.

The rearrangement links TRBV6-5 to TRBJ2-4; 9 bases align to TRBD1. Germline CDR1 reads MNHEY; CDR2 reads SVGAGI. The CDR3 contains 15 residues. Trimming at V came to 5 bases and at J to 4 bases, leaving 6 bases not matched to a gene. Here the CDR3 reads CASSPTGQGKNIQYF. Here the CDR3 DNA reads TGTGCCAGCAGTCCGACAGGACAGGGGAAAAACATTCAGTACTTC.

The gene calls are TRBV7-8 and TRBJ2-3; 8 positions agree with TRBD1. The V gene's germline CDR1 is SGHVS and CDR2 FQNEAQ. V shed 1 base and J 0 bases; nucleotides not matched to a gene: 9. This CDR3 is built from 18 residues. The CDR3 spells CASSLGTQGGRSTDTQYF. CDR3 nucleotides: TGTGCCAGCAGCTTAGGGACACAGGGGGGTCGAAGCACAGATACGCAGTATTTT.

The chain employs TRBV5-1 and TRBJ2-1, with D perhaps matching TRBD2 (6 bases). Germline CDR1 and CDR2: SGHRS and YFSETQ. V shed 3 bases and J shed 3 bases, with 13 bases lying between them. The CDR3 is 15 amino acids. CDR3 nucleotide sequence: TGCGCCAGCAGCTCCCGCTGGGGAGGCTACAATGAGCAGTTCTTC. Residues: CASSSRWGGYNEQFF.

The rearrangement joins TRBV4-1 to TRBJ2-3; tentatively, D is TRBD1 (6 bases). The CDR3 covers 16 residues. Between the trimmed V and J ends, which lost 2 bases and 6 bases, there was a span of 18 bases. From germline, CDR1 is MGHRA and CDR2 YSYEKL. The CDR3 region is CASSQSTGLDFDTQYF. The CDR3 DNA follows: TGCGCCAGCAGCCAATCGACAGGCCTTGATTTTGATACGCAGTATTTT.

The CDR3 nucleotides read TGTGCCAGCAGCCGGAGAGGGACAGGGGTTCGCTATGGCTACACCTTC. The encoded protein is CASSRRGTGVRYGYTF. The chain links TRBV5-8 to TRBJ1-2; TRBD1 matches 10 bases. V gave up 4 bases and J gave up 4 bases; unmatched junction bases: 10. This CDR3 spans 16 amino acids. Germline assignment: CDR1 SGHTS and CDR2 YDEGEE.

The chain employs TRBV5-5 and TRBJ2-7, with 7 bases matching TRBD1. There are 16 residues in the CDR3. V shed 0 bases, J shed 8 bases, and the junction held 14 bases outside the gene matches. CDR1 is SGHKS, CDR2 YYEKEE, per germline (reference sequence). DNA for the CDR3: TGTGCCAGCAGCTTGGACACCGGGACAGCCTCGTACCAGCAGTACTTC. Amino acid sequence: CASSLDTGTASYQQYF.

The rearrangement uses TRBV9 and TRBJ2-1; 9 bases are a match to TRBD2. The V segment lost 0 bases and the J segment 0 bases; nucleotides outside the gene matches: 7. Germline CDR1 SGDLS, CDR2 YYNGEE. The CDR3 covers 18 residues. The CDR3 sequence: CASSVVPSGVSSYNEQFF. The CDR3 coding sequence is TGTGCCAGCAGCGTAGTCCCTAGCGGGGTGAGCTCCTACAATGAGCAGTTCTTC.

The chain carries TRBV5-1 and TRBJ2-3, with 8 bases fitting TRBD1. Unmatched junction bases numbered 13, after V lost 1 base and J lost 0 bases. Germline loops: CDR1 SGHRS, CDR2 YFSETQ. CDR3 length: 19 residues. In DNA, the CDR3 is TGCGCCAGCAGCTTGTGGGACAGGAATCTTGGATTTAGCACAGATACGCAGTATTTT. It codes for CASSLWDRNLGFSTDTQYF.

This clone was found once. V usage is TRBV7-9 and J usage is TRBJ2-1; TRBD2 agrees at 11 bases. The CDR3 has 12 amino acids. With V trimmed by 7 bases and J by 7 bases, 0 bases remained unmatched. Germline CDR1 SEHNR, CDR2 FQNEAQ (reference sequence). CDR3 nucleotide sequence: TGTGCCAGCACTAGCGGGGGGAATGAGCAGTTCTTC. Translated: CASTSGGNEQFF. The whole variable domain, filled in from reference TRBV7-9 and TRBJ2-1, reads DTGVSQNPRHKITKRGQNVTFRCDPISEHNRLYWYRQTLGQGPEFLTYFQNEAQLEKSRLLSDRFSAERPKGSFSTLEIQRTEQGDSAMYLCASTSGGNEQFFGPGTRLTVL.

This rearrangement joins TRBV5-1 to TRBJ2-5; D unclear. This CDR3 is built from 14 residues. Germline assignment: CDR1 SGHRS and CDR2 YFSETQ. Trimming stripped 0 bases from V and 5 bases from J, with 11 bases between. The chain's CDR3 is CASSLGVGLETQYF. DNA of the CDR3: TGCGCCAGCAGCTTGGGTGTGGGCCTCGAGACCCAGTACTTC.

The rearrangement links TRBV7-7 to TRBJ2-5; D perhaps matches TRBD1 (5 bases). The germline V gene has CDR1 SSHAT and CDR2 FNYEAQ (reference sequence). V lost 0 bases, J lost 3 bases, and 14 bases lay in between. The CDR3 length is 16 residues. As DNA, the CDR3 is TGTGCCAGCAGCTTAGCGATTGGCAGGGTAAAAGAGACCCAGTACTTC. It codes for CASSLAIGRVKETQYF. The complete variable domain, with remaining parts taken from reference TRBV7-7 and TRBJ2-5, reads GAGVSQSPRYKVTKRGQDVTLRCDPISSHATLYWYQQALGQGPEFLTYFNYEAQPDKSGLPSDRFSAERPEGSISTLTIQRTEQRDSAMYRCASSLAIGRVKETQYFGPGTRLLVL.

CDR3 DNA: TGCAGTATGACAGGGGACAATGAGCAGTTCTTC. It codes for CSMTGDNEQFF. This chain links TRBV29-1 with TRBJ2-1, with TRBD1 identical over 8 bases. The CDR3 sequence is 11 residues long. The V gene's germline CDR1 is SQVTM and CDR2 ANQGSEA.

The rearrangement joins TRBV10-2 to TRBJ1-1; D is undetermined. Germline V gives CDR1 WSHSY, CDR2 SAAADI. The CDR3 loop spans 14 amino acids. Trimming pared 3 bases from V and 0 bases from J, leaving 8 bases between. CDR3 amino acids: CASSESSVNTEAFF. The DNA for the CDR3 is TGCGCCAGCAGTGAATCCAGCGTGAACACTGAAGCTTTCTTT.

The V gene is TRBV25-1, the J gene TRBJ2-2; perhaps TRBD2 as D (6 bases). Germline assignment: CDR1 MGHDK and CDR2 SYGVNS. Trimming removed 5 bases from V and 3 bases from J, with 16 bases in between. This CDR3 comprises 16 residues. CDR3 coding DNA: TGTGCCAGCAGTTGGGCGGCCCGGGGGTACACCGGGGAGCTGTTTTTT. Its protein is CASSWAARGYTGELFF. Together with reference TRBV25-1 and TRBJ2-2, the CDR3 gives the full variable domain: EADIYQTPRYLVIGTGKKITLECSQTMGHDKMYWYQQDPGMELHLIHYSYGVNSTEKGDLSSESTVSRIRTEHFPLTLESARPSHTSQYLCASSWAARGYTGELFFGEGSRLTVL.

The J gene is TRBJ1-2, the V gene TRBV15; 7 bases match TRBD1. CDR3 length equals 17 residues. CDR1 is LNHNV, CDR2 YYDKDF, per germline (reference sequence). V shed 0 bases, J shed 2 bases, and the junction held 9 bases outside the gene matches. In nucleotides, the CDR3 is TGTGCCACCAGCAGAGATCCGGCGACAGGGCGGAACTATGGCTACACCTTC. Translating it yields CATSRDPATGRNYGYTF.